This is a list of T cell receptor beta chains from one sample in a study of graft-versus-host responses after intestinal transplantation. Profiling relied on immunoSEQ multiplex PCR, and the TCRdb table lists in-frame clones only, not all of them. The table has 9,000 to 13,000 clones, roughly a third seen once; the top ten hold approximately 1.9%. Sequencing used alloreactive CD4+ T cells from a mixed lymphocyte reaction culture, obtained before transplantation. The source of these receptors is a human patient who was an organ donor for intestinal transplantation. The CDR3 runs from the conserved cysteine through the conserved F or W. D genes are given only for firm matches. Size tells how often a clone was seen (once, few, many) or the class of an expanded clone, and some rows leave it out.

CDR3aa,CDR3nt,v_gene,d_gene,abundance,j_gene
CASNPVTGRVYEQYF,TGTGCCAGCAACCCCGTAACGGGGAGGGTCTACGAGCAGTACTTC,TRBV7-8,TRBD2,few,TRBJ2-7
CASRDRGPSSTDTQYF,TGCGCCAGCCGTGACAGGGGACCCTCTAGCACAGATACGCAGTATTTT,TRBV4-3,TRBD1,once,TRBJ2-3
CASSPTGGLYEQYF,TGTGCCAGCTCACCGACAGGGGGCTTGTACGAGCAGTACTTC,TRBV18,TRBD1,few,TRBJ2-7
CASSLSFVRFSGYTF,TGTGCCAGCAGCTTAAGTTTCGTACGGTTTAGTGGCTACACCTTC,TRBV7-2,-,-,TRBJ1-2
CASRSSGDTIYF,TGTGCCAGCAGGAGCTCCGGAGACACCATATATTTT,TRBV6-1,-,few,TRBJ1-3
CASSQRGLSYEQYF,TGCGCCAGCAGCCAAAGAGGGTTATCCTACGAGCAGTACTTC,TRBV4-3,-,few,TRBJ2-7
CASSQSGGDTQYF,TGCGCCAGCAGTCAATCGGGGGGGGATACGCAGTATTTT,TRBV23-1,TRBD2,few,TRBJ2-3
CASSLGTGGQQYF,TGCGCCAGCAGCTTGGGGACAGGGGGCCAGCAGTACTTC,TRBV5-1,TRBD1,few,TRBJ2-7
CASSSTDRWNEQYF,TGTGCCAGCTCATCGACGGACAGGTGGAACGAGCAGTACTTC,TRBV18,TRBD1,few,TRBJ2-7
CAWSFRDRLSYGYTF,TGTGCCTGGAGTTTCCGGGACAGGTTATCCTATGGCTACACCTTC,TRBV30,TRBD1,-,TRBJ1-2
CASSQVTGNEKLFF,TGCGCCAGCAGCCAAGTAACAGGAAATGAAAAACTGTTTTTT,TRBV4-3,-,few,TRBJ1-4
CASSLKGQGALDTEAFF,TGTGCCAGCAGTTTAAAGGGACAGGGGGCGTTAGACACTGAAGCTTTCTTT,TRBV27,TRBD1,-,TRBJ1-1
CASSLRVLGYGYTF,TGTGCCAGCAGCTTACGGGTACTGGGCTATGGCTACACCTTC,TRBV7-2,-,-,TRBJ1-2
CASRLYSSYEQYF,TGTGCCAGCCGGCTCTACAGCTCCTACGAGCAGTACTTC,TRBV6-6,-,few,TRBJ2-7
CASSFTRTGPTNEKLFF,TGTGCCAGCAGCTTCACCCGGACAGGGCCAACTAATGAAAAACTGTTTTTT,TRBV2,TRBD1,few,TRBJ1-4
CASNPIRGYYGYTF,TGTGCCAGCAATCCTATCAGGGGATACTATGGCTACACCTTC,TRBV6-1,-,medium-sized,TRBJ1-2
CASRDSTNYGYTF,TGTGCCAGCCGGGACAGTACTAACTATGGCTACACCTTC,TRBV28,TRBD1,-,TRBJ1-2
CSASSSYEQYF,TGCAGTGCTAGCAGCTCCTACGAGCAGTACTTC,TRBV20-1,-,-,TRBJ2-7
CASSLVSGGRTDTQYF,TGTGCCAGCAGCTTAGTTAGCGGGGGGCGCACAGATACGCAGTATTTT,TRBV7-2,TRBD2,-,TRBJ2-3
CASSTLTGRAFF,TGTGCCAGCAGCACCTTGACCGGGAGGGCTTTCTTT,TRBV9,-,few,TRBJ1-1
CASSDAVIGYTF,TGTGCCAGTAGTGATGCGGTTATCGGCTACACCTTC,TRBV19,-,-,TRBJ1-2
CASSQGQGYGYTF,TGTGCCAGCTCGCAGGGGCAGGGGTATGGCTACACCTTC,TRBV18,-,medium-sized,TRBJ1-2
CASSQTLPGTGYADTQYF,TGCGCCAGCAGCCAGACCCTCCCCGGGACAGGGTACGCAGATACGCAGTATTTT,TRBV4-1,TRBD1,-,TRBJ2-3
CASSLRWGTGGYEQYF,TGTGCCAGCAGCTTACGTTGGGGGACAGGGGGTTACGAGCAGTACTTC,TRBV7-9,TRBD1,-,TRBJ2-7
CASSLAGATDTQYF,TGTGCCAGCAGCTTAGCGGGGGCCACAGATACGCAGTATTTT,TRBV7-9,-,-,TRBJ2-3
CAWSPTRTSAYTGELFF,TGTGCCTGGAGTCCGACCCGGACTAGCGCTTACACCGGGGAGCTGTTTTTT,TRBV30,TRBD2,few,TRBJ2-2
CASSRGRTDTQYF,TGTGCCAGCAGCCGTGGGCGCACAGATACGCAGTATTTT,TRBV7-3,-,few,TRBJ2-3
CASSPRAGQGAGYTF,TGTGCCAGCTCACCACGCGCAGGACAGGGAGCCGGCTACACCTTC,TRBV18,TRBD1,few,TRBJ1-2
CAWSVKGGNEKLFF,TGTGCCTGGAGTGTAAAAGGAGGGAATGAAAAACTGTTTTTT,TRBV30,-,medium-sized,TRBJ1-4
CASSLIPTGLRTEAFF,TGTGCCAGCAGCTTAATCCCGACAGGGCTCAGGACTGAAGCTTTCTTT,TRBV7-2,TRBD1,-,TRBJ1-1
CASSSYQDGYTF,TGTGCCAGCAGTTCCTATCAGGATGGCTACACCTTC,TRBV28,-,-,TRBJ1-2
CASSQEGTRNTGELFF,TGTGCCAGCAGTCAAGAAGGGACAAGGAACACCGGGGAGCTGTTTTTT,TRBV2,-,medium-sized,TRBJ2-2
CASQRGRYNNEQFF,TGTGCCAGTCAGCGGGGCCGCTATAACAATGAGCAGTTCTTC,TRBV25-1,TRBD2,-,TRBJ2-1
CASSHPGGGNTIYF,TGCGCCAGCAGCCATCCGGGGGGGGGAAACACCATATATTTT,TRBV4-1,-,few,TRBJ1-3
CASSYYYPWTALNTGELFF,TGTGCCAGCAGCTACTATTACCCCTGGACAGCGCTGAACACCGGGGAGCTGTTTTTT,TRBV7-9,-,-,TRBJ2-2
CASSVGLAGGEQYF,TGTGCCAGCAGCGTAGGACTAGCGGGGGGCGAGCAGTACTTC,TRBV9,TRBD2,-,TRBJ2-7
CASNRDTGGNSPLHF,TGTGCCAGTAACCGGGACACGGGAGGGAATTCACCCCTCCACTTT,TRBV19,-,few,TRBJ1-6
CASREPGTGTYEQYF,TGTGCCAGCAGGGAACCCGGGACAGGGACGTACGAGCAGTACTTC,TRBV6-1,TRBD1,-,TRBJ2-7
CASSQGVGNTIYF,TGTGCCAGCAGCCAAGGAGTGGGAAACACCATATATTTT,TRBV14,-,-,TRBJ1-3
CASSLYPPGQVYNEQFF,TGTGCCAGTAGTCTATACCCCCCGGGACAGGTCTACAATGAGCAGTTCTTC,TRBV19,TRBD1,medium-sized,TRBJ2-1
CASSQALRNTEAFF,TGCGCCAGCAGCCAAGCCCTACGGAACACTGAAGCTTTCTTT,TRBV4-1,-,few,TRBJ1-1
CATSRAGGSEKLFF,TGTGCCACCAGCAGAGCAGGGGGCAGTGAAAAACTGTTTTTT,TRBV15,TRBD1,few,TRBJ1-4
CASRDRAGITDTQYF,TGTGCCAGTAGGGACAGGGCGGGGATCACAGATACGCAGTATTTT,TRBV19,TRBD1,few,TRBJ2-3
CASSDPDYGYTF,TGTGCCAGCAGTGACCCCGACTATGGCTACACCTTC,TRBV6-1,-,few,TRBJ1-2